Following are 30 T cell receptor beta chains from one sample sequenced in a study of T cell responses to AZD1222 COVID-19 vaccine. TCRdb's copy holds only in-frame clones and misses some; the assay was immunoSEQ multiplex PCR. The sample holds about 74,000 clones, 86% seen once. The sample in question was peripheral blood, obtained on day 0 of AZD1222 vaccination. These receptors came from an adult in good health.

The genes are TRBV30 and TRBJ1-5; 10 nucleotides agree with TRBD1. The CDR3 is 14 residues long. Trimming cost V 4 bases and J 4 bases; bases outside gene matches: 4. Per the germline V gene, CDR1 is GTSNPN and CDR2 is SVGIG (reference sequence). The CDR3 DNA sequence: TGTGCCTGGAACTTGGGACAGGGGAATCAGCCCCAGCATTTT. Encoded protein: CAWNLGQGNQPQHF.

This clone showed up just once. This chain connects TRBV28 to TRBJ2-1, with D possibly being TRBD2 (5 bases). Trimming shortened V by 2 bases and J by 13 bases, and 12 bases separated the two germline ends. CDR3 size: 12 residues. Germline loops: CDR1 MDHEN, CDR2 SYDVKM. CDR3 protein: CASSLKDLSQFF. CDR3 coding DNA: TGTGCCAGCAGTTTAAAGGACTTGAGTCAGTTCTTC.

This clone is a singleton in its sample. The chain couples TRBV9 to TRBJ1-2, with D possibly TRBD1 on 5 matching bases. The CDR3 consists of 15 residues. Germline CDR1 is SGDLS and CDR2 is YYNGEE. V was pared by 0 bases and J by 6 bases, with 15 bases between. The CDR3 protein is CASSVGRDLDHGYTF. CDR3 bases: TGTGCCAGCAGCGTAGGGAGGGACCTGGACCATGGCTACACCTTC.

The chain couples TRBV11-2 to TRBJ1-1, with no clear D. Germline V gene sequence: CDR1 SGHAT, CDR2 FQNNGV. The CDR3 is made up of 16 amino acids. Trimming left V 0 bases short and J 1 base short, with 12 bases between. CDR3 coding DNA: TGTGCCAGCAGCTTAGACGTGATAGTCGGGAACACTGAAGCTTTCTTT. Translation gives CASSLDVIVGNTEAFF. Full variable domain (missing parts from reference TRBV11-2 and TRBJ1-1): EAGVAQSPRYKIIEKRQSVAFWCNPISGHATLYWYQQILGQGPKLLIQFQNNGVVDDSQLPKDRFSAERLKGVDSTLKIQPAKLEDSAVYLCASSLDVIVGNTEAFFGQGTRLTVV.

The sample holds a few counts of this clone. The chain uses TRBV30 and TRBJ1-2, with TRBD1 as a possible D gene (5 bases). Trimming took 0 bases from V and 1 from J, leaving 9 bases between them. This CDR3 has 14 residues. Germline loops: CDR1 GTSNPN, CDR2 SVGIG (reference sequence). CDR3 coding DNA: TGTGCCTGGAGTGTTCTGGGGCTTAACTATGGCTACACCTTC. It translates to CAWSVLGLNYGYTF.

The chain uses TRBV3-1 (or the pseudogene TRBV3-2) and TRBJ1-1, with D maybe TRBD1 (6 bases). This CDR3 is 14 amino acids long. V lost 4 bases and J 4 bases, leaving 13 bases between the germline ends. CDR1 and CDR2 from the germline V gene are LGHDT and YNNKEL (reference sequence). The CDR3: CASSPLQGITEAFF. The CDR3, as DNA: TGTGCCAGCAGCCCCCTACAGGGCATCACTGAAGCTTTCTTT.

The genes are TRBV5-4 and TRBJ2-7; D is unclear. V was pared by 1 base and J by 5 bases, with 16 bases between. The CDR3 length is 15 residues. The V gene's germline CDR1 is SGHNT and CDR2 YYREEE (reference sequence). CDR3 DNA: TGTGCCAGCAGCTTGCTGTCAGACTTAAACGACGAGCAGTACTTC. Translation: CASSLLSDLNDEQYF.

This chain joins TRBV4-2 and TRBJ1-3; D unclear. Trimming shortened V by 0 bases and J by 3 bases, and 9 bases separated the two germline ends. The germline V gene encodes CDR1 LGHNA and CDR2 YNFKEQ. This CDR3 comprises 15 residues. The DNA of the CDR3 is TGTGCCAGCAGCCAAGACCCGGGTGATGGAAACACCATATATTTT. It encodes CASSQDPGDGNTIYF.

The CDR3 DNA follows: TGCGCCAGCAGCGAGGACAGGAGAACCTACGAGCAGTACTTC. This encodes CASSEDRRTYEQYF. The V gene is TRBV5-1, the J gene TRBJ2-7, with 7 positions matching TRBD1. The CDR3 spans 14 residues. V lost 4 bases, J lost 2 bases, and 6 bases stayed unmatched. Germline V gene data show CDR1 as SGHRS and CDR2 as YFSETQ.

The chain is built from TRBV15 and TRBJ1-2, with a weak D call TRBD1 (5 bases). From germline, CDR1 is LNHNV and CDR2 YYDKDF (reference sequence). The CDR3 length is 12 residues. V was shortened by 4 bases and J by 8 bases, with 11 bases between the two germline ends. The CDR3 nucleotides are TGTGCCACCAGCATGAGGGGCCACGGCTACACCTTC. It yields the protein CATSMRGHGYTF.

This clone was observed a handful of times. The rearrangement uses TRBV6-1 and TRBJ2-7; TRBD1 might be the D (5 bases). The CDR3 runs to 14 residues. Germline V gives CDR1 MNHNS, CDR2 SASEGT. V gave up 3 bases and J gave up 2 bases, with 11 bases separating them. The CDR3 spells CASSEGPGPYEQYF. The CDR3 DNA reads as TGTGCCAGCAGTGAGGGGCCAGGCCCCTACGAGCAGTACTTC.

The chain links TRBV9 to TRBJ1-2, with 12 bases matching TRBD1. The germline V gene has CDR1 SGDLS and CDR2 YYNGEE. The CDR3 length is 16 residues. The junction had 8 bases not matched to a gene; V was cut back by 4 bases and J by 4 bases. CDR3 sequence: CASSPSGTGGPYGYTF. The CDR3 DNA is TGTGCCAGCAGCCCCTCCGGGACAGGGGGCCCCTATGGCTACACCTTC.

This sequence joins TRBV2 and TRBJ2-3, with TRBD2 identical over 8 bases. Germline CDR1 and CDR2: SNHLY and FYNNEI. This CDR3 contains 15 residues. V was pared by 6 bases and J by 2 bases, with 7 bases of the junction left unmatched. In DNA, the CDR3 is TGTGCCAGCAGCGAACTAGCGGTCCCCACAGATACGCAGTATTTT. It codes for CASSELAVPTDTQYF.

In this sample, this clone turned up a few times. V and J are TRBV7-8 and TRBJ1-2, with 9 bases identical to TRBD1. V gave up 1 base and J gave up 8 bases; unmatched junction bases: 2. CDR1 is SGHVS, CDR2 FQNEAQ, per germline. This CDR3 spans 13 amino acids. The CDR3 region is CASSLGDRAGYTF. The CDR3 coding sequence is TGTGCCAGCAGCTTAGGGGACAGGGCCGGCTACACCTTC. Full variable domain (missing parts from reference TRBV7-8 and TRBJ1-2): GAGVSQSPRYKVAKRGQDVALRCDPISGHVSLFWYQQALGQGPEFLTYFQNEAQLDKSGLPSDRFFAERPEGSVSTLKIQRTQQEDSAVYLCASSLGDRAGYTFGSGTRLTVV.

CDR3 sequence reads: CASSVRGDKYSYEQYF. The CDR3, as DNA: TGTGCCAGCAGCGTGAGGGGGGACAAATACTCCTACGAGCAGTACTTC. J is TRBJ2-7 and V is TRBV9; either TRBD1 or TRBD2 may supply D (6 bases each). The CDR3 has 16 amino acids. V was trimmed by 2 bases and J by 0 bases, leaving 15 bases between them. Germline V lookup: CDR1 SGDLS, CDR2 YYNGEE.

The chain employs TRBV19 and TRBJ2-1; weak D call: TRBD1 (7 bases). The CDR3 has 15 amino acids. V gave up 8 bases and J gave up 4 bases, with 18 bases separating them. The germline CDR1 and CDR2 sequences are LNHDA and SQIVND (reference sequence). CDR3 DNA: TGTGCCAGTGGCCCCAGGGGGGACGATTACAATGAGCAGTTCTTC. Translated, it gives CASGPRGDDYNEQFF.

The chain carries TRBV2 and TRBJ1-1; 7 bases are a match to TRBD1. V shed 3 bases and J 1 base; nucleotides not matched to a gene: 2. This CDR3 comprises 14 residues. CDR1 is SNHLY and CDR2 is FYNNEI in the germline V gene. CDR3 coding DNA: TGTGCCAGCAGTGACGAGGGGGCGAACACTGAAGCTTTCTTT. This codes for CASSDEGANTEAFF.

This sequence joins TRBV30 and TRBJ2-7, with D maybe TRBD1 (5 bases). CDR1 and CDR2 (germline): GTSNPN, SVGIG (reference sequence). Trimming removed 2 bases from V and 2 bases from J, with 13 bases in between. This CDR3 is built from 14 residues. The CDR3: CAWSRGVPPYEQYF. CDR3 DNA: TGTGCCTGGAGTAGGGGTGTCCCGCCCTACGAGCAGTACTTC.

The chain is built from TRBV18 and TRBJ1-2, with 7 bases aligning to TRBD1. V was pared by 3 bases and J by 7 bases, with 8 bases of the junction left unmatched. CDR1 and CDR2 (germline): KGHSH, LQKENI. CDR3 length equals 14 residues. CDR3 amino acids: CASSPWTGPGGYTF. The CDR3 DNA is TGTGCCAGCTCACCTTGGACAGGCCCGGGTGGCTACACCTTC.

J is TRBJ2-7 and V is TRBV21-1; the table's D call, TRBD1, was not checked against the DNA. TRBV21-1 is given as a pseudogene. This CDR3 has 16 amino acids. The CDR3 DNA is TGTGCCAGCAGCATTAGTCCCGGGACAGGCATCCCCTGGCAGTACTTC. Encoded protein: CASSISPGTGIPWQYF.

This clone was recorded only once. V usage is TRBV9 and J usage is TRBJ2-1, with 7 bases identical to TRBD2. Trimming removed 3 bases from V and 0 bases from J; junction bases left unmatched: 6. Germline loops: CDR1 SGDLS, CDR2 YYNGEE. The CDR3 extends over 16 amino acids. Written as DNA, the CDR3 is TGTGCCAGCAGCGCGATGGGAGGGACCTCCTACAATGAGCAGTTCTTC. It specifies CASSAMGGTSYNEQFF.

This rearrangement joins TRBV19 to TRBJ1-4, with TRBD1 matching over 8 bases. Germline assignment: CDR1 LNHDA and CDR2 SQIVND (reference sequence). The V and J ends lost 3 bases and 8 bases, in that order; junction bases with no gene match: 5. CDR3 length equals 14 residues. CDR3 nucleotides: TGTGCCAGTAGTATCCGGACAGGGCAAGAAAAACTGTTTTTT. It yields the protein CASSIRTGQEKLFF.

The gene calls are TRBV5-1 and TRBJ1-1, with 9 nucleotides matching TRBD1. V lost 4 bases and J lost 8; bases outside the gene matches: 15. The germline V gene encodes CDR1 SGHRS and CDR2 YFSETQ. CDR3 size: 16 residues. The CDR3 DNA sequence: TGCGCCAGCAGCCAAGGGTTAGGGACAGGGAGAGGGGAAGCTTTCTTT. Protein product: CASSQGLGTGRGEAFF.

The rearrangement links TRBV7-8 to TRBJ2-1; D may match TRBD1 or TRBD2 (5 bases each). The CDR3 covers 12 residues. The germline gives CDR1 SGHVS, CDR2 FQNEAQ. Trimming removed 1 base at V and 9 bases at J, with 7 bases between. The DNA of the CDR3 is TGTGCCAGCAGCTTAGATGGGGGTGAGCAGTTCTTC. Translated, it gives CASSLDGGEQFF.

The chain links TRBV4-2 to TRBJ2-3; TRBD2 aligns across 7 bases. Germline V lookup: CDR1 LGHNA, CDR2 YNFKEQ. The CDR3 totals 15 residues. V gave up 1 base and J gave up 6 bases; unmatched junction bases: 7. The CDR3 DNA follows: TGTGCCAGCAGCCAAGGGACTAGTGGGGGGGATACGCAGTATTTT. The encoded protein is CASSQGTSGGDTQYF.

The chain is built from TRBV28 and TRBJ2-5, with a possible D match to TRBD1 (5 bases). Trimming stripped 2 bases from V and 1 base from J, with 11 bases between. Germline V gene lookup returns CDR1 MDHEN and CDR2 SYDVKM. This CDR3 is built from 15 residues. The DNA of the CDR3 is TGTGCCAGCAGTTTAGGCCAGGGCCTCCAAGAGACCCAGTACTTC. It codes for CASSLGQGLQETQYF.

This chain joins TRBV4-1 and TRBJ2-5; 7 nucleotides match TRBD1. Per the germline V gene, CDR1 is MGHRA and CDR2 is YSYEKL. The CDR3 is 14 amino acids. V trimming: 3 bases; J trimming: 1 base; junction bases outside the gene matches: 2. CDR3 sequence reads: CASSQGTVQETQYF. Here the CDR3 DNA reads TGCGCCAGCAGCCAGGGGACAGTCCAAGAGACCCAGTACTTC.

The chain is built from TRBV10-3 and TRBJ1-5; D not certain. V lost 0 bases, J lost 7 bases, and 7 bases lay in between. Germline V gene data show CDR1 as ENHRY and CDR2 as SYGVKD. There are 13 residues in the CDR3. The CDR3 nucleotides read TGTGCCATCAGTGAGTCTTACTACCAGCCCCAGCATTTT. Translated, it gives CAISESYYQPQHF.

The chain has TRBV28 and TRBJ2-1, with D unclear. CDR1 is MDHEN and CDR2 is SYDVKM in the germline V gene. The CDR3 is made up of 11 amino acids. The V end was cut by 5 bases, the J end by 13 bases, with 12 bases between. The CDR3 DNA reads TGTGCCAGCAGTAAAACAGTGATCCAGTTCTTC. It is translated as CASSKTVIQFF.

This chain uses TRBV6-5 with TRBJ1-1, with no clear D. Germline V gene lookup returns CDR1 MNHEY and CDR2 SVGAGI. The CDR3 totals 10 residues. This CDR3 reads CALNVGEAFF. CDR3 nucleotides: TGTGCTCTCAATGTAGGTGAAGCTTTCTTT.